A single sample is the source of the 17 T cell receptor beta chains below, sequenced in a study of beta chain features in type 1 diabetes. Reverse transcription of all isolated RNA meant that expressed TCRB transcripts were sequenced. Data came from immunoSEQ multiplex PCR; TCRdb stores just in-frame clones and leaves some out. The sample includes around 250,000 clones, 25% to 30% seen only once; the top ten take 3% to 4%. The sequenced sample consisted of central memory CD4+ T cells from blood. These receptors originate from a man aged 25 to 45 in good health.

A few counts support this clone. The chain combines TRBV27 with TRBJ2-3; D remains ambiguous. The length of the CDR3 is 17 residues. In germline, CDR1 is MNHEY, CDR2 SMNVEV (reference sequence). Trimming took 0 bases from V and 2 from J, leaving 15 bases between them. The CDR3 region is CASSLSRSHRNTDTQYF. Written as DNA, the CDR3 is TGTGCCAGCAGTTTATCAAGGTCACACCGAAACACAGATACGCAGTATTTT.

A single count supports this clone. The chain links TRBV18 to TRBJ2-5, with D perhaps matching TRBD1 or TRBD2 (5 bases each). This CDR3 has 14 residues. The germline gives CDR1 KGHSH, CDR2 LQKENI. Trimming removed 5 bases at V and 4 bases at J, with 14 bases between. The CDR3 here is CASSNRDGAETQYF. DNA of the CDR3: TGTGCCAGCTCAAATAGGGACGGTGCAGAGACCCAGTACTTC.

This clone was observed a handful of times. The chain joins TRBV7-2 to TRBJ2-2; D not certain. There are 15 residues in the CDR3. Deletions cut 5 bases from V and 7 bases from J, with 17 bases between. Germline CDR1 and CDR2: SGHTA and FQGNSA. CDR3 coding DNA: TGTGCCAGCAGCCGTCTAGTAGGGTATGACGGGGAGCTGTTTTTT. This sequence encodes CASSRLVGYDGELFF.

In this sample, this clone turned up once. CDR3 sequence reads: CASAQSGLLGNTIYF. The CDR3, as DNA: TGTGCCAGCGCCCAATCGGGCCTCCTGGGAAACACCATATATTTT. V usage is TRBV7-6 and J usage is TRBJ1-3, with D uncertain. V lost 8 bases, J lost 4 bases, and 18 bases lay in between. The CDR3 is 15 residues long. Germline V lookup: CDR1 SGHVS, CDR2 FNYEAQ.

The CDR3, as DNA: TGCGCCAGCAGACAGAGCAATGAGCAGTTCTTC. It specifies CASRQSNEQFF. The rearrangement links TRBV4-1 to TRBJ2-1, with D unclear. Germline assignment: CDR1 MGHRA and CDR2 YSYEKL. The CDR3 has 11 amino acids. V lost 6 bases to trimming and J lost 6 bases, with 6 bases between them.

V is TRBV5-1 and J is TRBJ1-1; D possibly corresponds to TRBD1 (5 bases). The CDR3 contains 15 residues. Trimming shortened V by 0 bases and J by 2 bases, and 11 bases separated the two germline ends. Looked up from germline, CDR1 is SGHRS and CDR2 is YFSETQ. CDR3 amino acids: CASSLEGAPNTEAFF. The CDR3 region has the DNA TGCGCCAGCAGCTTGGAAGGGGCCCCAAACACTGAAGCTTTCTTT. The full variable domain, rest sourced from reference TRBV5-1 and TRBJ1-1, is KAGVTQTPRYLIKTRGQQVTLSCSPISGHRSVSWYQQTPGQGLQFLFEYFSETQRNKGNFPGRFSGRQFSNSRSEMNVSTLELGDSALYLCASSLEGAPNTEAFFGQGTRLTVV.

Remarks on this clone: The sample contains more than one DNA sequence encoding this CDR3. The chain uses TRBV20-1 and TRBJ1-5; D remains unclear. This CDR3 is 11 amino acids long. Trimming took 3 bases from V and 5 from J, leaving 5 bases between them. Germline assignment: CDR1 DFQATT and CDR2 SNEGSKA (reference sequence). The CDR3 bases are TGCAGTGCTAGTCCTGATCAGCCCCAGCATTTT. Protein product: CSASPDQPQHF.

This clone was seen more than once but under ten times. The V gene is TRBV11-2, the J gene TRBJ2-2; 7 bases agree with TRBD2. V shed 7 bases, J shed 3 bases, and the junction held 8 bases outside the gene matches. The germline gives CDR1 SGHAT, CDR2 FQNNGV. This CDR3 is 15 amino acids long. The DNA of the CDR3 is TGTGCCAGCATCCCCGGACTAGGGCACACCGGGGAGCTGTTTTTT. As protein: CASIPGLGHTGELFF.

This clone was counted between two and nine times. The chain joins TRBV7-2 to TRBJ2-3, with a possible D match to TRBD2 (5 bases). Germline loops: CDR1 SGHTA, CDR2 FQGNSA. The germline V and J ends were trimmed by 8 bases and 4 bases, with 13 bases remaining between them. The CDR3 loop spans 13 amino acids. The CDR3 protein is CASRPGMADTQYF. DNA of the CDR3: TGTGCCAGCCGTCCCGGGATGGCAGATACGCAGTATTTT.

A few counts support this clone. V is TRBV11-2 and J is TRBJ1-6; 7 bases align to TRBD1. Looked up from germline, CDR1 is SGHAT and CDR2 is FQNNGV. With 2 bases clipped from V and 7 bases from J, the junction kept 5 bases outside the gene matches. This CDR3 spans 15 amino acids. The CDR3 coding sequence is TGTGCCAGCAGCTTAAGGGACAGCACAAATTCACCCCTCCACTTT. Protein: CASSLRDSTNSPLHF.

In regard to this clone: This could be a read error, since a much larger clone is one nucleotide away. CDR3 region: CASSQDKTGELFF. The CDR3 DNA reads TGCGCCAGCAGCCAAGATAAAACCGGGGAGCTGTTTTTT. This chain connects TRBV4-1 to TRBJ2-2; D call uncertain. This CDR3 comprises 13 residues. Germline CDR1 is MGHRA and CDR2 is YSYEKL. V was clipped by 0 bases and J by 5 bases, with 4 bases between them.

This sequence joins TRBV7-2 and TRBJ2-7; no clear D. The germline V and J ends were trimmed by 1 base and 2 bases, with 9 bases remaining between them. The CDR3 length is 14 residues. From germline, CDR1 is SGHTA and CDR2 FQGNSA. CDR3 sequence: CASSLGGSAYEQYF. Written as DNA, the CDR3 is TGTGCCAGCAGCTTAGGTGGCTCAGCCTACGAGCAGTACTTC.

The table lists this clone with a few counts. Here the CDR3 reads CASSSDSSEDEKLFF. Here the CDR3 DNA reads TGTGCCAGCAGTTCAGACAGTTCAGAGGATGAAAAACTGTTTTTT. The gene calls are TRBV2 and TRBJ1-4; D is perhaps TRBD1 (5 bases). Per germline, CDR1 SNHLY and CDR2 FYNNEI. The ends were cut back, 5 bases at V and 6 bases at J, with 16 bases in the middle. The CDR3 runs to 15 residues.

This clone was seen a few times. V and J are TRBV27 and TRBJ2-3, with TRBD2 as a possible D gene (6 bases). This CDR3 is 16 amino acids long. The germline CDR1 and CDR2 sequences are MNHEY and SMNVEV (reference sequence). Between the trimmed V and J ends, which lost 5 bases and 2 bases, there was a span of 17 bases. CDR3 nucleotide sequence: TGTGCCAGCAGTCCCGGACGGGGCGGGGCCACAGATACGCAGTATTTT. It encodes CASSPGRGGATDTQYF.

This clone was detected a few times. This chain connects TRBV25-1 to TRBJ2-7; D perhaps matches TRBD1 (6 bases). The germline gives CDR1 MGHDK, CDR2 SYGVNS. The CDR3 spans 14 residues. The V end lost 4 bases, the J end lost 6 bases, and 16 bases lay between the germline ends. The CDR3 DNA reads TGTGCCAGCAGTGCCATTGGGAACAGGGTCGAGCAGTACTTC. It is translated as CASSAIGNRVEQYF.

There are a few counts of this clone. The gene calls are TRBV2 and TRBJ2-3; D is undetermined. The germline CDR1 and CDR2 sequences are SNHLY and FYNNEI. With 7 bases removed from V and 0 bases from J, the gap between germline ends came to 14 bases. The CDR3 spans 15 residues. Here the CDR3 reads CASKLRESSTDTQYF. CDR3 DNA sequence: TGTGCCAGCAAACTCCGAGAGTCGAGCACAGATACGCAGTATTTT. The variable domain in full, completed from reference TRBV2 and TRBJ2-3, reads EPEVTQTPSHQVTQMGQEVILRCVPISNHLYFYWYRQILGQKVEFLVSFYNNEISEKSEIFDDQFSVERPDGSNFTLKIRSTKLEDSAMYFCASKLRESSTDTQYFGPGTRLTVL.

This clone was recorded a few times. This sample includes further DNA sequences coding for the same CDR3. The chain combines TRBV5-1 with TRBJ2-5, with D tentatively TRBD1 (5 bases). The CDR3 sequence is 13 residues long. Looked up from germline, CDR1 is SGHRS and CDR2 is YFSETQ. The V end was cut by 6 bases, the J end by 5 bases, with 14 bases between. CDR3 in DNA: TGCGCCAGCACCCCTTTGGGGCGGGAGACCCAGTACTTC. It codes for CASTPLGRETQYF.